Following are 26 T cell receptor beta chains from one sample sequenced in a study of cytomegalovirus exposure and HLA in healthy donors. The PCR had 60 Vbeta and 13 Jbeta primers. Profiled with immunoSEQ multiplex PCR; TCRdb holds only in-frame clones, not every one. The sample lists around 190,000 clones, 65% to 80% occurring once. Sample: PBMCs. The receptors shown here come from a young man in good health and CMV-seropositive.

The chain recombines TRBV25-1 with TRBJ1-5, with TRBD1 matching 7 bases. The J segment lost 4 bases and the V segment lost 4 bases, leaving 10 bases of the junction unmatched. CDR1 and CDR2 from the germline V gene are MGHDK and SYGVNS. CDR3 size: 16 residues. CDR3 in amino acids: CASSGDERQGNQPQHF. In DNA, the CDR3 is TGTGCCAGCAGTGGGGACGAAAGACAGGGTAATCAGCCCCAGCATTTT.

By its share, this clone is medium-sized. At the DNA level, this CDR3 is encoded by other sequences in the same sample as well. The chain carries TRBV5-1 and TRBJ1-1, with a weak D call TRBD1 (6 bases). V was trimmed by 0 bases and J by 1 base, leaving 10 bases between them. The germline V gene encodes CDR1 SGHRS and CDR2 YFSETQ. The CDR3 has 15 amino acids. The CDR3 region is CASSLAGGANTEAFF. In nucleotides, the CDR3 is TGCGCCAGCAGCTTGGCGGGGGGCGCGAACACTGAAGCTTTCTTT. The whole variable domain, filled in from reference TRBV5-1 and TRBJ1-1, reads KAGVTQTPRYLIKTRGQQVTLSCSPISGHRSVSWYQQTPGQGLQFLFEYFSETQRNKGNFPGRFSGRQFSNSRSEMNVSTLELGDSALYLCASSLAGGANTEAFFGQGTRLTVV.

The CDR3: CASSTALDYNEQFF. For the CDR3, the DNA is TGTGCCAGCAGCACAGCACTAGACTACAATGAGCAGTTCTTC. The V gene is TRBV6-6, the J gene TRBJ2-1; D possibly corresponds to TRBD2 (5 bases). The CDR3 is 14 amino acids. V was shortened by 6 bases and J by 3 bases, with 12 bases between the two germline ends. CDR1 is MNHNY and CDR2 is SVGAGI in the germline V gene (reference sequence).

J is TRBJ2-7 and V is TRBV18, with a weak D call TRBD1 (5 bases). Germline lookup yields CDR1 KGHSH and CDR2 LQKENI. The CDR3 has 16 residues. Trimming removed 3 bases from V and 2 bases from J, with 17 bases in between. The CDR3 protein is CASSPTLGQLTYEQYF. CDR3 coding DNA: TGTGCCAGCTCACCGACCCTGGGGCAACTTACCTACGAGCAGTACTTC.

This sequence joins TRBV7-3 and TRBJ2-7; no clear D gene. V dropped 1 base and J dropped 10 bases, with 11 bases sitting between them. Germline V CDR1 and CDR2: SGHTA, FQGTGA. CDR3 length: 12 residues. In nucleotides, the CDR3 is TGTGCCAGCAGCTTAATTGGTGAGCGCCAGTACTTC. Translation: CASSLIGERQYF.

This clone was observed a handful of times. CDR3 DNA sequence: TGTGCCACCAGCGGGGCGACAGGCCTCTATGGCTACACCTTC. It specifies CATSGATGLYGYTF. This rearrangement joins TRBV15 to TRBJ1-2; possible D gene TRBD1, 6 bases. Per the germline V gene, CDR1 is LNHNV and CDR2 is YYDKDF (reference sequence). Trimming took 5 bases from V and 4 from J, leaving 14 bases between them. The CDR3 has 14 residues.

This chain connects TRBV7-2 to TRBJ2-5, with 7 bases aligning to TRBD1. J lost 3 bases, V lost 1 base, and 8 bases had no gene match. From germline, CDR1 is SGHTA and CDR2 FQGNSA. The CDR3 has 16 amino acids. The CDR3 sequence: CASSLVWGQMKETQYF. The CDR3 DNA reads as TGTGCCAGCAGCTTAGTGTGGGGACAGATGAAAGAGACCCAGTACTTC.

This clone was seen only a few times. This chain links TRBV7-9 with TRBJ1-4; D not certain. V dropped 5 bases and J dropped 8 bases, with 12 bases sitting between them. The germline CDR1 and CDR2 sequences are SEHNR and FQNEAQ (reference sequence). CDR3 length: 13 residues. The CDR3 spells CASSASIGEKLFF. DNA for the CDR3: TGTGCCAGCAGCGCTAGCATAGGGGAAAAACTGTTTTTT.

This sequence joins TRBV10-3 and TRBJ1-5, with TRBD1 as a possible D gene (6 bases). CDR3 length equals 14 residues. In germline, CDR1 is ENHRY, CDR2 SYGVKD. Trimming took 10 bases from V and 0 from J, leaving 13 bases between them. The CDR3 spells CATQGEASNQPQHF. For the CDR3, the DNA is TGTGCCACACAGGGCGAGGCTAGCAATCAGCCCCAGCATTTT.

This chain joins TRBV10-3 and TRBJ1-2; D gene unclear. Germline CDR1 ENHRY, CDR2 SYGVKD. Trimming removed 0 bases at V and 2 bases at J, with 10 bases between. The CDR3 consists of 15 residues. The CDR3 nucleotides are TGTGCCATCAGTGAGTCCTCGACGGGGAACTATGGCTACACCTTC. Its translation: CAISESSTGNYGYTF.

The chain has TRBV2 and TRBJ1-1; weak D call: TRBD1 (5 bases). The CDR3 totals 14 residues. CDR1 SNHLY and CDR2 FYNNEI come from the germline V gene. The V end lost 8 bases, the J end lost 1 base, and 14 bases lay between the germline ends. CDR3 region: CASRLREGNTEAFF. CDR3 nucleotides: TGTGCCAGCCGACTCAGGGAAGGGAACACTGAAGCTTTCTTT. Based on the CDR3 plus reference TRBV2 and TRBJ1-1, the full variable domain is EPEVTQTPSHQVTQMGQEVILRCVPISNHLYFYWYRQILGQKVEFLVSFYNNEISEKSEIFDDQFSVERPDGSNFTLKIRSTKLEDSAMYFCASRLREGNTEAFFGQGTRLTVV.

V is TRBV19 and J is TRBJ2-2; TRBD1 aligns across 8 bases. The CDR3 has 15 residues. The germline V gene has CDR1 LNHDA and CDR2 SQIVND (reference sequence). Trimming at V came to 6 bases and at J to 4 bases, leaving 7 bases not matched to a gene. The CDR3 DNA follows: TGTGCCAGTAGCGGCGAGACAGGGGCCACCGGGGAGCTGTTTTTT. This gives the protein CASSGETGATGELFF.

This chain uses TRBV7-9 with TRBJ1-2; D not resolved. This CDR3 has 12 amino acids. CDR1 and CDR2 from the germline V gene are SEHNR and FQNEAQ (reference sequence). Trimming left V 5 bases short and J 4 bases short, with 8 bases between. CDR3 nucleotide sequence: TGTGCCAGCAGCACCCGGGGCTATGGCTACACCTTC. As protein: CASSTRGYGYTF.

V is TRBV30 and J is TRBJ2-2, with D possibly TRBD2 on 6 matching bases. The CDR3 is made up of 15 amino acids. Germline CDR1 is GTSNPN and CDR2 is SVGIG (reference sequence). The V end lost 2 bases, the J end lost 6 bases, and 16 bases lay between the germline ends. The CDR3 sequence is CAWSLGGTVAGELFF. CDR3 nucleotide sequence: TGTGCCTGGAGTTTGGGCGGGACGGTCGCCGGGGAGCTGTTTTTT. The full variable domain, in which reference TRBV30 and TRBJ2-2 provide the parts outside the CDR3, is SQTIHQWPATLVQPVGSPLSLECTVEGTSNPNLYWYRQAAGRGLQLLFYSVGIGQISSEVPQNLSASRPQDRQFILSSKKLLLSDSGFYLCAWSLGGTVAGELFFGEGSRLTVL.

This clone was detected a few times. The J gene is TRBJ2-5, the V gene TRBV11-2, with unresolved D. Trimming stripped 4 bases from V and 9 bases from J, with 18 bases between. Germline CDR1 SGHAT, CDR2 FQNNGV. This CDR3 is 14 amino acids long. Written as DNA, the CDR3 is TGTGCCAGCAGCTCCACTACTGGAACCCGGGCCCAGTACTTC. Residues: CASSSTTGTRAQYF.

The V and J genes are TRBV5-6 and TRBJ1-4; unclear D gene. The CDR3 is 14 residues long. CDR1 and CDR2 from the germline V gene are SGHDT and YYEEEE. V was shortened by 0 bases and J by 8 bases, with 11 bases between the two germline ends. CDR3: CASSLARLEEKLFF. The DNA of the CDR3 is TGTGCCAGCAGCTTGGCCCGGCTGGAGGAAAAACTGTTTTTT.

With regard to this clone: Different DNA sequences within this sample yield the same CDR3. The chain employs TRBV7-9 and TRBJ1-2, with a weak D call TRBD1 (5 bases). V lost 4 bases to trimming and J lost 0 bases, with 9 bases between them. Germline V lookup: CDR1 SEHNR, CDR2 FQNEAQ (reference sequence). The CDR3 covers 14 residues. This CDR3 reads CASSSPGANYGYTF. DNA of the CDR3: TGTGCCAGCAGCTCCCCGGGGGCTAACTATGGCTACACCTTC.

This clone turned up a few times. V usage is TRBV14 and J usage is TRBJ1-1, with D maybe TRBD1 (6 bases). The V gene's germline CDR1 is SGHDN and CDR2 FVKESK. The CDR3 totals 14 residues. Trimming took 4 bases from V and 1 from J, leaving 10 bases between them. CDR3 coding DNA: TGTGCCAGCAGCCTGGGGGCCTGGAACACTGAAGCTTTCTTT. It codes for CASSLGAWNTEAFF.

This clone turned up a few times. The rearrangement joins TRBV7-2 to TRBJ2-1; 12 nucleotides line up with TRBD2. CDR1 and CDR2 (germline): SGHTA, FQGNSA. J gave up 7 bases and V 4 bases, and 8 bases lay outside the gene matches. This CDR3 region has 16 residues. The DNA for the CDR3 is TGTGCCAGCAGCTCAAAACTAGCGGGAGGACTTAATGAGCAGTTCTTC. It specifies CASSSKLAGGLNEQFF.

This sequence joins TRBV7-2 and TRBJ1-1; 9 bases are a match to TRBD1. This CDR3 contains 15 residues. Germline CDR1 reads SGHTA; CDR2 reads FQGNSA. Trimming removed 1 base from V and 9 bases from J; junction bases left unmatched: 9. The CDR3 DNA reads TGTGCCAGCAGCTTAGGAACCACAGGGGGCGGTAAAGCTTTCTTT. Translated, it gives CASSLGTTGGGKAFF.

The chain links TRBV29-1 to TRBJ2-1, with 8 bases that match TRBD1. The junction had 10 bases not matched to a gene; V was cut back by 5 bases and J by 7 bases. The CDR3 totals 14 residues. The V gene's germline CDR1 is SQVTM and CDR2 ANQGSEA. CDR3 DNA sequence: TGCAGCGTTCGACAACCTGACAGGGGTAATGAGCAGTTCTTC. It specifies CSVRQPDRGNEQFF.

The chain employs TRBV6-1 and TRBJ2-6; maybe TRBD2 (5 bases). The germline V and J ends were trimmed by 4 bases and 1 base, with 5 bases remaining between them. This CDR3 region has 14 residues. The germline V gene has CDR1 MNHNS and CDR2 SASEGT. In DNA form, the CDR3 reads TGTGCCAGCAGTGGAGGGTCTGGGGCCAACGTCCTGACTTTC. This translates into CASSGGSGANVLTF.

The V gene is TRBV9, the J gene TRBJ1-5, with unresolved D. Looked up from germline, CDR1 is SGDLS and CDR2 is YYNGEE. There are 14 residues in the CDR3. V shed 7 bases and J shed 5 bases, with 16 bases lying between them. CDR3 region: CASAPAGRDQPQHF. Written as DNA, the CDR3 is TGTGCCAGCGCGCCCGCCGGGAGGGATCAGCCCCAGCATTTT.

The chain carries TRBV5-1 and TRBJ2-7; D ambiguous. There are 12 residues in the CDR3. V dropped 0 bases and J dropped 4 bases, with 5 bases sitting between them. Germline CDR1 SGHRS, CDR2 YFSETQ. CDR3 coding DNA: TGCGCCAGCAGCTTGGAGCGATACGAGCAGTACTTC. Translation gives CASSLERYEQYF.

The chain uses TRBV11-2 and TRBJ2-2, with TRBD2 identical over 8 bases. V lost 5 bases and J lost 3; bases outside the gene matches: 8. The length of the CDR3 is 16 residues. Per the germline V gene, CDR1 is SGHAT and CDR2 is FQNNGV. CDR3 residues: CASSTRLARDTGELFF. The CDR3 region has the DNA TGTGCCAGCAGCACACGACTAGCGCGAGACACCGGGGAGCTGTTTTTT.

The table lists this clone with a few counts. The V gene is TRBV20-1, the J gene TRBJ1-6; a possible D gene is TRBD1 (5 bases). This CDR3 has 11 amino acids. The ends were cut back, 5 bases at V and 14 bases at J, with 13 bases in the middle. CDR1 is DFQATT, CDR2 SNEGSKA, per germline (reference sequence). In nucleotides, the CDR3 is TGCAGTGCTCGGGGGGGAATGACCCTCCACTTT. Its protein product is CSARGGMTLHF.